This is a list of T cell receptor beta chains from one sample in a study of Graves' ophthalmopathy and Graves' hyperthyroidism. TCRdb reprocessed the multiplex PCR reads via MiXCR and lists one record per CDR3 protein. This table has about 410,000 distinct CDR3 sequences, about 17% appearing once. Sequencing was performed on peripheral blood. These receptors all come from a woman aged 18-35 years with Graves' ophthalmopathy. Each CDR3 is given with its conserved first and last residue. The D gene is left open where the match is weak. Clone size is given for some rows only: seen once, a few or many times, or a class if the clone is expanded.

TRBD2,TRBV7-2,14,NA,TRBJ2-2,CASSFGEAGEELFF,TGTGCCAGCAGCTTCGGTGAGGCGGGGGAGGAGCTGTTTTTT
TRBD2,TRBV20-1,15,NA,TRBJ2-7,CSAREGTSGRYEQYF,TGCAGTGCTAGAGAGGGGACTAGCGGCCGTTACGAGCAGTACTTC
NA,TRBV14,15,many,TRBJ2-7,CASSQVGNREYEQYF,TGTGCCAGCAGCCAAGTTGGCAACCGTGAATACGAGCAGTACTTC
TRBD1,TRBV28,14,many,TRBJ1-1,CASSPGDSNTEAFF,TGTGCCAGCAGTCCCGGGGACAGTAACACTGAAGCTTTCTTT
NA,TRBV10-3,13,many,TRBJ1-1,CAISGSVSTEAFF,TGTGCCATCAGTGGGTCAGTCTCCACTGAAGCTTTCTTT
NA,TRBV12-3/TRBV12-4,14,many,TRBJ2-7,CASSLVDNLYEQYF,TGTGCCAGCAGTTTAGTGGACAATTTATACGAGCAGTACTTC
TRBD1,TRBV20-1,15,many,TRBJ1-1,CSASARDRGETEAFF,TGCAGTGCTAGCGCCCGGGACAGGGGAGAAACTGAAGCTTTCTTT
TRBD1,TRBV6-2/TRBV6-3,15,many,TRBJ1-5,CASSYSTGIRQPQHF,TGTGCCAGCAGTTACTCGACAGGGATTCGTCAGCCCCAGCATTTT
TRBD1,TRBV6-1,15,many,TRBJ1-5,CASRKDRGSNQPQHF,TGTGCCAGCAGGAAAGACAGGGGAAGCAATCAGCCCCAGCATTTT
NA,TRBV6-5,12,NA,TRBJ2-5,CASWTQQETQYF,TGTGCCAGTTGGACTCAACAAGAGACCCAGTACTTC
NA,TRBV9,14,many,TRBJ1-1,CASSATSTGFEAFF,TGTGCCAGCAGCGCCACCTCGACAGGTTTTGAAGCTTTCTTT
NA,TRBV4-3,14,many,TRBJ2-5,CASSQHVVALTQYF,TGCGCCAGCAGCCAACACGTGGTTGCGTTGACCCAGTACTTC
TRBD1,TRBV7-2,15,NA,TRBJ2-7,CASSQSGTGGYEQYF,TGTGCCAGCAGCCAGTCCGGGACAGGGGGCTACGAGCAGTACTTC
NA,TRBV6-1,14,many,TRBJ1-2,CASSTGGSSYGYTF,TGTGCCAGCAGCACCGGGGGTTCCTCCTATGGCTACACCTTC
TRBD1,TRBV12-3/TRBV12-4,15,many,TRBJ1-3,CASTKPDRVGNTIYF,TGTGCCAGCACCAAACCGGACAGGGTTGGAAACACCATATATTTT
NA,TRBV19,13,many,TRBJ1-6,CASSVSYNSPLHF,TGTGCCAGTAGTGTCTCCTATAATTCACCCCTCCACTTT
TRBD2,TRBV27,17,few,TRBJ2-5,CASSPLPISGSVKTRYF,TGTGCCAGCAGTCCCCTCCCGATTAGCGGGAGTGTCAAGACCCGGTACTTC
NA,TRBV6-1,14,NA,TRBJ2-7,CASGTGELGYEQYF,TGTGCCAGCGGAACCGGGGAGCTGGGCTACGAGCAGTACTTC
NA,TRBV6-5,13,many,TRBJ2-2,CASRGLNTGELFF,TGTGCCAGCCGGGGGCTGAACACCGGGGAGCTGTTTTTT
TRBD1,TRBV28,15,NA,TRBJ2-7,CASSWDRGSSYEQYF,TGTGCCAGCAGTTGGGACAGGGGGAGCTCCTACGAGCAGTACTTC
NA,TRBV28,17,many,TRBJ2-4,CASSLRGGLSHGNIQYF,TGTGCCAGCAGTTTACGAGGGGGTCTCTCGCACGGAAACATTCAGTACTTC
NA,TRBV20-1,20,NA,TRBJ2-7,CSARVGQGASGGRDSYEQYF,TGCAGTGCTAGAGTTGGGCAGGGGGCGAGCGGGGGCAGGGACTCCTACGAGCAGTACTTC
TRBD2,TRBV19,15,NA,TRBJ2-5,CASRISSGGGETQYF,TGTGCCAGTAGGATTTCTAGCGGGGGGGGAGAGACCCAGTACTTC
NA,TRBV28,15,few,TRBJ1-5,CASSLSRLGEQPQHF,TGTGCCAGCAGTTTATCTCGGCTGGGGGAACAGCCCCAGCATTTT
NA,TRBV11-2,15,many,TRBJ2-7,CASSPGLTRTYEQYF,TGTGCCAGCAGCCCCGGGCTAACCCGGACCTACGAGCAGTACTTC
NA,TRBV20-1,18,many,TRBJ2-5,CSAIQGTRALRALETQYF,TGCAGTGCTATACAGGGTACCCGGGCCCTACGTGCTCTAGAGACCCAGTACTTC
NA,TRBV6-2/TRBV6-3,12,many,TRBJ2-7,CASSYVVLEQYF,TGTGCCAGCAGTTACGTTGTCCTCGAGCAGTACTTC
TRBD2,TRBV11-2,18,many,TRBJ2-5,CASSSILASSGGRETQYF,TGTGCCAGCAGCTCGATCCTGGCTTCTAGCGGGGGGCGAGAGACCCAGTACTTC
TRBD2,TRBV20-1,13,many,TRBJ2-5,CSANRGGLETQYF,TGCAGTGCTAATCGGGGGGGACTAGAGACCCAGTACTTC
NA,TRBV19,15,NA,TRBJ2-6,CASRTWGAGANVLTF,TGTGCCAGTAGGACCTGGGGGGCTGGGGCCAACGTCCTGACTTTC
TRBD1,TRBV2,13,many,TRBJ1-1,CATMDRGNTEAFF,TGTGCCACTATGGACAGGGGGAACACTGAAGCTTTCTTT
TRBD2,TRBV7-2,15,many,TRBJ2-7,CASSLTSGSHYEQYF,TGTGCCAGCAGCTTAACTAGCGGGAGCCACTACGAGCAGTACTTC
TRBD1,TRBV12-3/TRBV12-4,15,few,TRBJ1-6,CASRYRGSYNSPLHF,TGTGCCAGCAGGTACAGGGGTTCCTATAATTCACCCCTCCACTTT
NA,TRBV29-1,11,many,TRBJ1-2,CSVVDSYGYTF,TGCAGCGTTGTTGACAGCTATGGCTACACCTTC
TRBD2,TRBV28,15,many,TRBJ2-5,CASSPGLAGGGAQYF,TGTGCCAGCAGCCCGGGACTAGCGGGAGGGGGTGCCCAGTACTTC
NA,TRBV12-3/TRBV12-4,14,NA,TRBJ2-5,CASSWGHAQETQYF,TGTGCCAGCAGTTGGGGCCACGCCCAAGAGACCCAGTACTTC
TRBD1,TRBV20-1,13,many,TRBJ1-5,CSGGQGFNQPQHF,TGCAGTGGGGGACAGGGGTTCAATCAGCCCCAGCATTTT
TRBD2,TRBV27,16,many,TRBJ2-7,CASSLSLAGYPYEQYF,TGTGCCAGCAGTTTATCCCTAGCGGGCTATCCCTACGAGCAGTACTTC
TRBD1,TRBV7-8,17,many,TRBJ1-2,CASSLRGQQGAQNGYTF,TGTGCCAGCAGCTTAAGGGGCCAACAGGGGGCTCAGAATGGCTACACCTTC
NA,TRBV25-1,11,many,TRBJ2-7,CGSFSTYEQYF,TGTGGGAGTTTTTCCACCTACGAGCAGTACTTC
NA,TRBV30,15,NA,TRBJ2-5,CAWSIRGLGGETQYF,TGTGCCTGGAGTATCAGAGGGTTGGGCGGCGAGACCCAGTACTTC
TRBD2,TRBV15,15,many,TRBJ2-7,CATSRVGGGNYEQYF,TGTGCCACCAGCAGAGTTGGCGGGGGGAACTACGAGCAGTACTTC
NA,TRBV18,15,many,TRBJ2-5,CASSFADSLLGTQYF,TGTGCCAGCTCGTTCGCGGACAGCCTTCTTGGGACCCAGTACTTC
NA,TRBV6-1,13,many,TRBJ2-5,CASAAGTEETQYF,TGTGCCAGCGCTGCAGGGACCGAAGAGACCCAGTACTTC
NA,TRBV12-3/TRBV12-4,15,NA,TRBJ1-2,CASNPSGLKGDGYTF,TGTGCCAGCAATCCCTCGGGCCTAAAAGGGGATGGCTACACCTTC
NA,TRBV15,16,many,TRBJ1-5,CATKGRGWGSNQPQHF,TGTGCCACCAAGGGCAGGGGCTGGGGGAGCAATCAGCCCCAGCATTTT
TRBD1,TRBV6-1,12,many,TRBJ2-5,CASRGQKETQYF,TGTGCCTCCCGGGGACAGAAAGAGACCCAGTACTTC
NA,TRBV28,11,many,TRBJ2-3,CASSLSGSTYF,TGTGCCAGCAGTCTCTCCGGGTCCACGTATTTT
TRBD2,TRBV2,18,many,TRBJ2-7,CASSEAGGGSVKFYEQYF,TGTGCCAGCAGTGAGGCCGGGGGGGGCTCCGTAAAGTTCTACGAGCAGTACTTC
NA,TRBV28,15,NA,TRBJ2-7,CASRPQAVHTYEQYF,TGTGCCAGCAGGCCACAAGCAGTACATACCTACGAGCAGTACTTC
NA,TRBV29-1,12,many,TRBJ2-5,CSVGQTQETQYF,TGCAGCGTGGGGCAGACCCAAGAGACCCAGTACTTC
NA,TRBV6-5,14,NA,TRBJ1-2,CASSYSNEKRGYTF,TGTGCCAGCAGTTACTCGAACGAGAAAAGAGGCTACACCTTC
NA,TRBV5-5,15,many,TRBJ2-2,CASSASLGYTGELFF,TGTGCCAGCAGCGCAAGTCTGGGTTACACCGGGGAGCTGTTTTTT